This T cell receptor (beta chain) came from a study of CD8 T cells in ankylosing spondylitis. Study-level points and caveats: Ankylosing spondylitis blood appeared to carry a characteristic TCR beta motif of roughly 8 highly homologous variants. There was reportedly significant enrichment of clones that were disease-linked in matched ankylosing spondylitis synovial fluid. Disease-linked clones bore a CD8+ phenotype and were relatively rare in peripheral blood.

From germline, CDR1 is MNHNS and CDR2 SASEGT. The CDR3 is 15 residues long. The trim removed 9 bases at V and 5 bases at J, leaving 13 bases unmatched. This clonotype was seen only a few times. Its target is unknown. TCRdb analysed the 5' RACE reads with MiXCR anew, one entry per CDR3 protein. The table shows about 700,000 distinct CDR3 sequences, with under 20% occurring only once. The TCR originated in a male donor with ankylosing spondylitis. Sequencing was performed on blood, either unsorted or a sorted T cell fraction (not recorded which). This chain joins TRBV6-1 and TRBJ2-5; 9 nucleotides line up with TRBD2. The CDR3 nucleotides read TGTGCCAGTTTCGAGGGGGTAGCGGGAGCTGAGACCCAGTACTTC. This gives the protein CASFEGVAGAETQYF.